This T cell receptor (beta chain) comes out of a study of early T cells in non-severe SARS-CoV-2 infection. Study-level background: Sequencing was performed on bulk RNA from unsorted whole blood, leaving chains unpaired.

This clonotype was counted ten times or more. The CDR3 covers 13 residues. Germline V gene data show CDR1 as GTSNPN and CDR2 as SVGIG (reference sequence). V lost 3 bases, J lost 5 bases, and 6 bases stayed unmatched. The library protocol tagged individual cDNA molecules with unique molecular identifiers. TCRdb used MiXCR to reprocess the 5' RACE reads, holding one entry per CDR3 protein. The sample has roughly 33,000 distinct CDR3 sequences, roughly 5.7% seen once. Sequences were obtained from whole blood. This TCR was sampled from an adult who was a healthcare worker with PCR-confirmed SARS-CoV-2 infection or an uninfected control (not recorded which). V gene TRBV30 combines with J gene TRBJ1-1, with 7 positions matching TRBD1. The CDR3 spells CAWSLGGPTEAFF. In DNA form, the CDR3 reads TGTGCCTGGAGCTTAGGGGGCCCGACTGAAGCTTTCTTT.